Below are 16 T cell receptor beta chains sequenced from a single sample in a study of CD8+ T cells in alopecia areata. Cells from pooled cutaneous lymph nodes were sorted by CD4, CD8alpha, NKG2D, NKG2ACE and other markers. Extraction and reverse transcription of RNA yielded cDNA as the sequencing template. Assay: immunoSEQ multiplex PCR; the TCRdb copy retains only in-frame clones and omits some. Altogether 270,000 or so clones were found in the sample, and no singletons occur. The sample taken for sequencing was CD4+ T cells sorted from a lymph node. The source is a C3H/HeJ mouse with alopecia areata. MHC haplotype of the mouse line: H2-k.

This clone has more than one count but fewer than ten. All gene names here are mouse names. From the germline J gene comes the end of the CDR3, since the read stops 4 residues before it. Other nucleotide sequences from this sample produce the same CDR3. The J gene is TRBJ2-7, the V gene TRBV13-1; TRBD2 matches 8 bases. The CDR3 totals 13 residues. The V gene's germline CDR1 is NSHNY and CDR2 SYGAGN. CDR3: CASSLGGPYEQYF. The CDR3 DNA, read in part, is TGTGCCAGCAGTCTGGGGGGCCCGTAT.

On this clone itself: The germline and genes are mouse ones. The read gets to within 4 residues of the CDR3 end, and the germline J gene fills in the rest. The chain couples TRBV5 to TRBJ2-3; 7 nucleotides line up with TRBD1. The CDR3 spans 14 residues. The V segment lost 2 bases and the J segment 4 bases; nucleotides outside the gene matches: 3. Per germline, CDR1 LGHNA and CDR2 YNLKQL (reference sequence). The part of the CDR3 DNA that was read is TGTGCCAGCAGCCAATCGACAGGGACAGAA. Protein product: CASSQSTGTE. The whole CDR3 is CASSQSTGTETLYF.

There are a few counts of this clone. The genes are named according to mouse. The CDR3 extends 4 residues past the end of the read, so its final part is completed from the germline J gene. In the same sample, other DNA sequences code for this CDR3. V gene TRBV13-1 combines with J gene TRBJ2-2; tentative D call: TRBD1 (6 bases). Trimming took off 3 bases at V and 1 base at J, with 10 bases between the two ends. Germline V gives CDR1 NSHNY, CDR2 SYGAGN. This CDR3 has 15 residues. The covered CDR3 bases are TGTGCCAGCAGTGCACCGGGACAAAACACCGGG. This codes for CASSAPGQNTG. The whole CDR3 sequence is CASSAPGQNTGQLYF.

This clone was picked up a small number of times. Any gene name here is a mouse gene name. The read finishes 4 residues shy of the CDR3 end, and the germline J gene is used to complete it. At the DNA level, this CDR3 is encoded by other sequences in the same sample as well. The chain has TRBV13-1 and TRBJ1-1; D uncertain. V was pared by 0 bases and J by 3 bases, with 3 bases between. The CDR3 runs to 12 residues. Germline V gene sequence: CDR1 NSHNY, CDR2 SYGAGN. The chain's CDR3 is CASSDAYTEVFF. CDR3 DNA (partial): TGTGCCAGCAGTGATGCCTACACA.

Concerning this clone itself: Gene names follow the mouse nomenclature. The sequenced fragment ends 4 residues before the CDR3 boundary, so the rest is inferred from the germline J gene. The chain has TRBV13-3 and TRBJ1-2, with D perhaps TRBD1 (5 bases). The CDR3 contains 16 residues. The ends were cut back, 0 bases at V and 1 base at J, with 13 bases in the middle. Germline CDR1 and CDR2: NNHDY and SYVADS. This CDR3 reads CASSDGVGGGNSDYTF. CDR3 DNA, as far as it was read: TGTGCCAGCAGTGATGGCGTTGGGGGAGGAAACTCC.

Comment on this clone: Mouse names are used for the genes. The read finishes 4 residues shy of the CDR3 end, and the germline J gene is used to complete it. V usage is TRBV13-1 and J usage is TRBJ2-5, with a tentative D call TRBD1 (6 bases). The germline V gene has CDR1 NSHNY and CDR2 SYGAGN. V was pared by 1 base and J by 1 base, with 7 bases between. The CDR3 is made up of 14 amino acids. Partial CDR3 DNA: TGTGCCAGCAGTGATAAGGGGGACCAAGAC. Translated: CASSDKGDQD. The full CDR3 is CASSDKGDQDTQYF.

This clone turned up a few times. The genes are named according to mouse. Read coverage stops 4 residues before the CDR3 terminus; the germline J gene supplies the remainder. V is TRBV12-1 and J is TRBJ2-7; 8 positions agree with TRBD2. The V gene's germline CDR1 is SGHSN and CDR2 HYEKVE. The CDR3 is 15 amino acids. V trimming: 0 bases; J trimming: 1 base; junction bases outside the gene matches: 4. The CDR3 DNA, read in part, is TGTGCCAGCTCTCTCGTTGCTGGGGGGTCCTAT. Amino acids: CASSLVAGGSY. The full CDR3 protein reads CASSLVAGGSYEQYF.

The sample holds a few counts of this clone. Mouse names are used for the genes. The observed sequence ends 4 residues before the CDR3 terminus, with the missing tail filled in from the germline J gene. The gene calls are TRBV19 and TRBJ2-7; maybe TRBD1 (5 bases). Looked up from germline, CDR1 is FNHDT and CDR2 is SITEND (reference sequence). The CDR3 totals 13 residues. Trimming removed 4 bases from V and 0 bases from J, with 8 bases in between. CDR3 sequence: CASSYQGSYEQYF. The CDR3 DNA, read in part, is TGTGCCAGCAGTTATCAGGGCTCCTAT. The entire variable domain, with the rest obtained from reference TRBV19 and TRBJ2-7, is as follows: GGIITQTPKFLIGQEGQKLTLKCQQNFNHDTMYWYRQDSGKGLRLIYYSITENDLQKGDLSEGYDASREKKSSFSLTVTSAQKNEMAVFLCASSYQGSYEQYFGPGTRLTVL.

Of note for this clone: Any gene name here is a mouse gene name. From the germline J gene comes the end of the CDR3, since the read stops 4 residues before it. This chain joins TRBV19 and TRBJ1-1; no definite D call. This CDR3 spans 13 amino acids. V was cut by 2 bases and J by 4 bases, with 9 bases left in between. Germline V CDR1 and CDR2: FNHDT, SITEND (reference sequence). The CDR3 sequence is CASSIGWGTEVFF. Partial CDR3 DNA: TGTGCCAGCAGTATTGGGTGGGGCACA.

As regards this clone: All gene names here are mouse names. The read falls 4 residues short of the CDR3 end, and the missing part is taken from the germline J gene. The chain has TRBV19 and TRBJ2-3, with 7 bases fitting TRBD2. The CDR3 length is 13 residues. Germline CDR1 reads FNHDT; CDR2 reads SITEND (reference sequence). V lost 4 bases, J lost 4 bases, and 3 bases stayed unmatched. This chain's CDR3 is CASSLWGSETLYF. The CDR3 DNA, read in part, is TGTGCCAGCAGTCTCTGGGGGTCAGAA. Combining the CDR3 with reference TRBV19 and TRBJ2-3 gives the whole variable domain GGIITQTPKFLIGQEGQKLTLKCQQNFNHDTMYWYRQDSGKGLRLIYYSITENDLQKGDLSEGYDASREKKSSFSLTVTSAQKNEMAVFLCASSLWGSETLYFGSGTRLTVL.

This clone was recorded a few times. Here the gene names and germline are mouse. From the germline J gene comes the end of the CDR3, since the read stops 4 residues before it. Other DNA variants within this sample encode the same CDR3. This sequence joins TRBV5 and TRBJ2-7, with D perhaps matching TRBD1 (5 bases). Trimming stripped 0 bases from V and 3 bases from J, with 6 bases between. The CDR3 covers 13 residues. In germline, CDR1 is LGHNA, CDR2 YNLKQL (reference sequence). The CDR3 here is CASSQDQGYEQYF. CDR3 DNA, as far as it was read: TGTGCCAGCAGCCAAGATCAGGGCTAT.

In this sample, this clone turned up many times. Any gene name here is a mouse gene name. The read finishes 4 residues shy of the CDR3 end, and the germline J gene is used to complete it. Other DNA sequences of this sample code for an identical CDR3. This rearrangement joins TRBV13-3 to TRBJ1-2, with a possible D match to TRBD1 (5 bases). Deletions cut 4 bases from V and 1 base from J, with 8 bases between. This CDR3 comprises 13 residues. Germline values: CDR1 NNHDY, CDR2 SYVADS. The CDR3 DNA, read in part, is TGTGCCAGCAGTCCTGACAGAAACTCC. Translating gives CASSPDRNS. The full CDR3 is CASSPDRNSDYTF.

With respect to this clone: Gene and germline names: mouse. The CDR3 is cut off 3 residues early in the read; its end comes from the germline J gene. The chain carries TRBV13-3 and TRBJ1-6; 8 bases align to TRBD1. TRBJ1-6 is reported as an ORF; its role is uncertain. The CDR3 runs to 13 residues. From germline, CDR1 is NNHDY and CDR2 SYVADS. This CDR3 reads CASSDGQGAALYF. The CDR3 bases that were read are TGTGCCAGCAGTGATGGGCAGGGGGCGGCC.

The table lists this clone with a few counts. Gene names denote mouse genes. This CDR3 is also generated by other DNA sequences in the sample. The part of the CDR3 DNA that was read is TGTGCCAGCAGTGATGCGCTGGGGAGCTCCTAT. Translated, it gives CASSDALGSSY. The entire CDR3 is CASSDALGSSYEQYF. V gene TRBV13-1 combines with J gene TRBJ2-7; maybe TRBD2 (6 bases). The read ends 4 residues early relative to the CDR3; the germline J gene fills the gap. The germline V gene has CDR1 NSHNY and CDR2 SYGAGN. V gave up 0 bases and J gave up 0 bases, with 10 bases separating them. This CDR3 is 15 amino acids long.

In this sample, this clone turned up a few times. The gene names given are mouse names. Sequencing ends 4 residues short of the CDR3 end; the germline J gene provides the rest. The chain carries TRBV13-1 and TRBJ2-2; 7 positions match TRBD2. The CDR3 consists of 16 residues. The V gene end was trimmed by 0 bases and the J gene end by 1 base; junction bases not matched to a gene: 3. Germline loops: CDR1 NSHNY, CDR2 SYGAGN. The sequenced part of the CDR3 DNA is TGTGCCAGCAGTGATGATGTGGGGGGAAACACCGGG. Amino acid sequence: CASSDDVGGNTG. The whole CDR3 sequence is CASSDDVGGNTGQLYF.

Comments on this clone: This could be a read error, since a much larger clone is one nucleotide away. Germline and genes: mouse. With the read ending 4 residues before the CDR3 end, the germline J gene is used to fill in that end. Other DNA sequences in this sample translate to the same CDR3. This chain uses TRBV13-1 with TRBJ2-2; perhaps TRBD1 as D (5 bases). The length of the CDR3 is 15 residues. CDR1 and CDR2 (germline): NSHNY, SYGAGN. The V gene lost 0 bases and the J gene lost 2 bases, with 8 bases spanning the gap. Incomplete CDR3 DNA: TGTGCCAGCAGTGATGGGACAAGGAACACCGGG. It yields the protein CASSDGTRNTG. The whole CDR3 region reads CASSDGTRNTGQLYF.